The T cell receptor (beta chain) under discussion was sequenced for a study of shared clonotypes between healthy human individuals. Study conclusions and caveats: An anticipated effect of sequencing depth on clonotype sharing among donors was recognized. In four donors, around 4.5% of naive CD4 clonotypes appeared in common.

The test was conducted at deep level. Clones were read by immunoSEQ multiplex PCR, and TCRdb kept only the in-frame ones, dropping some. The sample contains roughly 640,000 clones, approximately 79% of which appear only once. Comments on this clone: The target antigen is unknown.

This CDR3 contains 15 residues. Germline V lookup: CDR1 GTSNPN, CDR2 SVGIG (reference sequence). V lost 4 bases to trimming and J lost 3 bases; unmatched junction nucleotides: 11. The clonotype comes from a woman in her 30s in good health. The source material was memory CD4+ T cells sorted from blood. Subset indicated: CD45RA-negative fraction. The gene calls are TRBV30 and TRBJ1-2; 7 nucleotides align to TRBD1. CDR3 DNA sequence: TGTGCCTGGAATTACCGGGACAGCTCCTACTATGGCTACACCTTC. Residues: CAWNYRDSSYYGYTF.